A single sample is the source of the 7 T cell receptor beta chains below, sequenced in a study of T-cell memory formation after mild COVID-19. MiXCR, applied by TCRdb to the 5' RACE reads, yields one record per CDR3 protein. The sample contains about 390,000 distinct CDR3 sequences, about 15% of which appear only once. Sequencing was carried out using PBMCs or a T cell subset sorted from them (not recorded which). These receptors were collected from a man between 18 and 29 years old who had mild COVID-19 (a few samples of this study predate the infection). Cell type and time point are not known.

CDR3 in amino acids: CASSPPTGYYEQYF. The CDR3 region has the DNA TGCGCCAGCAGCCCTCCGACAGGCTACTACGAGCAGTACTTC. This chain joins TRBV5-1 and TRBJ2-7, with D possibly TRBD1 on 6 matching bases. The ends were cut back, 4 bases at V and 3 bases at J, with 14 bases in the middle. Germline assignment: CDR1 SGHRS and CDR2 YFSETQ. This CDR3 comprises 14 residues.

V is TRBV11-2 and J is TRBJ2-5; D possibly corresponds to TRBD2 (6 bases). The germline CDR1 and CDR2 sequences are SGHAT and FQNNGV. The CDR3 runs to 16 residues. Trimming cost V 5 bases and J 5 bases, with 21 bases left between them. The chain's CDR3 is CASSPAGTGKAETQYF. The DNA of the CDR3 is TGTGCCAGCAGCCCAGCTGGGACTGGAAAGGCCGAGACCCAGTACTTC.

This clonotype has only a few counts. CDR3 sequence: CASSYFASNEQFF. The CDR3 bases are TGTGCCAGCAGTTACTTTGCTAGTAATGAGCAGTTCTTC. The V gene is TRBV6-2 or TRBV6-3, the J gene TRBJ2-1; no clear D gene. CDR3 size: 13 residues. V was shortened by 1 base and J by 7 bases, with 8 bases between the two germline ends. Per the germline V gene, CDR1 is MNHEY and CDR2 is SVGEGT.

This clonotype was observed a few times. The rearrangement links TRBV7-2 to TRBJ2-3, with D unclear. CDR1 is SGHTA, CDR2 FQGNSA, per germline. The CDR3 loop spans 12 amino acids. V lost 5 bases to trimming and J lost 7 bases, with 10 bases between them. The CDR3 spells CASSPDLNTQYF. The CDR3, as DNA: TGTGCCAGCAGCCCTGACCTCAATACGCAGTATTTT.

The chain employs TRBV6-2 or TRBV6-3 and TRBJ2-3; D ambiguous. The V end lost 7 bases, the J end lost 0 bases, and 17 bases lay between the germline ends. Germline CDR1 and CDR2: MNHEY and SVGEGT. The CDR3 has 16 residues. This chain's CDR3 is CASTAYPAPSTDTQYF. CDR3 DNA sequence: TGTGCCAGCACTGCTTACCCTGCGCCTAGCACAGATACGCAGTATTTT.

This clonotype was picked up a small number of times. The gene calls are TRBV25-1 and TRBJ2-7; D uncertain. V was clipped by 2 bases and J by 6 bases, with 11 bases between them. The CDR3 covers 13 residues. Germline loops: CDR1 MGHDK, CDR2 SYGVNS. Written as DNA, the CDR3 is TGTGCCAGCAGTGAAAGTACGTTCTCCGAGCAGTACTTC. This translates into CASSESTFSEQYF.

V and J are TRBV12-3 or TRBV12-4 and TRBJ1-2, with 12 positions matching TRBD1. CDR3 length: 16 residues. V trimming: 4 bases; J trimming: 6 bases; junction bases outside the gene matches: 9. The CDR3 nucleotides are TGTGCCAGCAGTTCCCGGGACAGGGGGCGGGTGGATGGCTACACCTTC. Its translation is CASSSRDRGRVDGYTF.